The next 20 T cell receptor beta chains were all read from a single sample in a study of T cell repertoires in cytomegalovirus infection (dated by TCRdb to 2018 to 2020). TCRdb names Illumina HiSeq 1500 as the instrument used. TCRdb trimmed the raw reads at Q25, called clones with MiXCR and kept productive beta chains. Entries that share a CDR3 protein sequence are merged under the most common genes and DNA. The sample yields around 300,000 distinct CDR3 sequences; 22% were counted once. The ten largest clones take up approximately 19% of the sample. This specimen's treatment or condition label, per the study, means: in vitro stimulation with specific CMV peptide epitopes to enrich CMV-specific T cells. What these receptors recognize is not known. Sequenced material: cultured PBMCs, taken from culture after CMV antigen stimulation. Receptor source: a human donor in good health (CMV status not recorded). Some clones in this sample may be carry-over from other donors' samples.

This clonotype has ten or more counts. The chain uses TRBV19 and TRBJ2-3; maybe TRBD2 (5 bases). This CDR3 is 14 amino acids long. Trimming shortened V by 1 base and J by 6 bases, and 11 bases separated the two germline ends. Germline V gene data show CDR1 as LNHDA and CDR2 as SQIVND (reference sequence). CDR3: CASSIVDVADTQYF. The DNA for the CDR3 is TGTGCCAGTAGTATAGTGGACGTAGCGGATACGCAGTATTTT.

This chain links TRBV29-1 with TRBJ1-5; TRBD1 aligns across 10 bases. Germline V gives CDR1 SQVTM, CDR2 ANQGSEA. With 6 bases clipped from V and 7 bases from J, the junction kept 6 bases outside the gene matches. This CDR3 comprises 13 residues. CDR3 region: CSVGTGVSQPQHF. The CDR3 nucleotides read TGCAGCGTCGGGACAGGGGTATCCCAGCCCCAGCATTTT.

This clonotype occurred many times. This chain connects TRBV6-1 to TRBJ2-7; 11 bases are a match to TRBD2. Germline trimming cut 3 bases from V and 0 bases from J; bases unmatched to any gene: 1. CDR3 size: 15 residues. CDR1 MNHNS and CDR2 SASEGT come from the germline V gene. The CDR3 region is CASSEGTSGSYEQYF. CDR3 nucleotide sequence: TGTGCCAGCAGTGAGGGGACTAGCGGCTCCTACGAGCAGTACTTC.

This clonotype was seen repeatedly, ten times or more. The chain employs TRBV7-2 and TRBJ1-1; D may be TRBD1 (6 bases). The germline gives CDR1 SGHTA, CDR2 FQGNSA. The V end lost 2 bases, the J end lost 0 bases, and 13 bases lay between the germline ends. The CDR3 loop spans 16 amino acids. This CDR3 is CASSLSAGVMNTEAFF. CDR3 bases: TGTGCCAGCAGCTTATCGGCAGGGGTCATGAACACTGAAGCTTTCTTT.

This clonotype turned up a few times. V and J are TRBV27 and TRBJ2-1; the D is unclear. Germline V gene data show CDR1 as MNHEY and CDR2 as SMNVEV (reference sequence). V lost 5 bases to trimming and J lost 0 bases, with 2 bases between them. CDR3 size: 12 residues. The CDR3 reads CASSHSYNEQFF. The CDR3, as DNA: TGTGCCAGCAGTCACTCCTACAATGAGCAGTTCTTC.

This clonotype was seen a handful of times. The chain combines TRBV6-2 or TRBV6-3 with TRBJ2-1; 15 bases agree with TRBD2. V shed 6 bases, J shed 6 bases, and the junction held 9 bases outside the gene matches. Germline V gene sequence: CDR1 MNHEY, CDR2 SVGEGT. The CDR3 has 17 amino acids. CDR3 sequence (DNA): TGTGCCAGCAGGCCAGCCTGGACTAGCGGGAGGGGCAATGAGCAGTTCTTC. It codes for CASRPAWTSGRGNEQFF.

A few counts support this clonotype. This chain links TRBV10-3 with TRBJ1-4, with a tentative D call TRBD1 (5 bases). V shed 4 bases and J shed 6 bases, with 12 bases lying between them. Germline V gene data show CDR1 as ENHRY and CDR2 as SYGVKD. The CDR3 totals 14 residues. CDR3 sequence (DNA): TGTGCCATCAGTGGGAGCCTGGGGGATGAAAAACTGTTTTTT. It yields the protein CAISGSLGDEKLFF.

This clonotype appeared a few times. The chain links TRBV11-2 to TRBJ2-1; 10 positions agree with TRBD2. The CDR3 has 16 amino acids. Looked up from germline, CDR1 is SGHAT and CDR2 is FQNNGV. The V segment lost 5 bases and the J segment 5 bases; nucleotides outside the gene matches: 9. CDR3 sequence reads: CASSRDLAGDDNEQFF. The CDR3 DNA follows: TGTGCCAGCAGCCGGGACCTAGCGGGAGACGACAATGAGCAGTTCTTC.

V usage is TRBV2 and J usage is TRBJ1-4; possible D gene TRBD1, 5 bases. V dropped 8 bases and J dropped 7 bases, with 14 bases sitting between them. The germline CDR1 and CDR2 sequences are SNHLY and FYNNEI. The CDR3 sequence is 13 residues long. The CDR3 is CASGRDRLEKLFF. As DNA, the CDR3 is TGTGCCAGCGGTCGGGACCGCCTTGAAAAACTGTTTTTT.

V usage is TRBV9 and J usage is TRBJ2-7; TRBD2 aligns across 14 bases. Germline V CDR1 and CDR2: SGDLS, YYNGEE. The CDR3 consists of 15 residues. Losses at the gene ends were 2 bases for V and 9 bases for J; bases not matched to a gene: 7. CDR3 in DNA: TGTGCCAGCAGCGTTTCCCCGGGACTAGCGGGAGTGCAGTACTTC. Translating it yields CASSVSPGLAGVQYF.

This clonotype has a handful of counts. The V and J genes are TRBV20-1 and TRBJ2-7, with 8 bases matching TRBD1. From germline, CDR1 is DFQATT and CDR2 SNEGSKA (reference sequence). The CDR3 is made up of 15 amino acids. J gave up 7 bases and V 6 bases, and 17 bases lay outside the gene matches. CDR3 bases: TGCAGTGCCCTACCCCCGGGACAGGCGTCGGGAGAGCAGTACTTC. It encodes CSALPPGQASGEQYF.

J is TRBJ1-2 and V is TRBV7-9; D not certain. V lost 1 base, J lost 0 bases, and 3 bases lay in between. Germline CDR1 SEHNR, CDR2 FQNEAQ (reference sequence). This CDR3 contains 13 residues. CDR3 DNA sequence: TGTGCCAGCAGCTTAGATACTAACTATGGCTACACCTTC. This gives the protein CASSLDTNYGYTF.

The rearrangement uses TRBV5-6 and TRBJ2-2, with 7 nucleotides matching TRBD1. The CDR3 sequence is 15 residues long. Germline values: CDR1 SGHDT, CDR2 YYEEEE. Trimming cost V 3 bases and J 3 bases; bases outside gene matches: 5. The CDR3 DNA is TGTGCCAGCAGCTGGCTCGGACAGGACACCGGGGAGCTGTTTTTT. This gives the protein CASSWLGQDTGELFF.

The V and J genes are TRBV7-6 and TRBJ1-1; D uncertain. This CDR3 comprises 15 residues. Germline values: CDR1 SGHVS, CDR2 FNYEAQ. Trimming left V 4 bases short and J 4 bases short, with 16 bases between. CDR3 DNA: TGTGCCAGCAGCTCCTACGAGGGTCGGGGCACTGAAGCTTTCTTT. It yields the protein CASSSYEGRGTEAFF.

In this sample, this clonotype turned up once. The chain has TRBV4-3 and TRBJ2-1, with 7 bases matching TRBD2. V dropped 0 bases and J dropped 8; count of bases not matched to a gene: 13. The CDR3 is 17 residues long. Germline V lookup: CDR1 LGHNA, CDR2 YSLEER. The CDR3 nucleotides read TGCGCCAGCAGCCAAGAAATTGGCGGACTAGGTTCACATGAGCAGTTCTTC. Translation: CASSQEIGGLGSHEQFF.

This clonotype was recorded many times. This rearrangement joins TRBV12-3 or TRBV12-4 to TRBJ1-1; TRBD1 might be the D (5 bases). The CDR3 has 13 amino acids. V lost 3 bases, J lost 5 bases, and 10 bases lay in between. In DNA, the CDR3 is TGTGCCAGCAGTTTCCGGGGGAGAACTGAAGCTTTCTTT. Its translation: CASSFRGRTEAFF.

This clonotype was seen repeatedly, ten times or more. The V and J genes are TRBV7-6 and TRBJ1-2, with D possibly matching TRBD1 (5 bases). V lost 0 bases to trimming and J lost 7 bases, with 9 bases between them. CDR1 SGHVS and CDR2 FNYEAQ come from the germline V gene. This CDR3 region has 13 residues. CDR3 nucleotide sequence: TGTGCCAGCAGCTTAGCGAAGGGGACTGGCTACACCTTC. Its protein is CASSLAKGTGYTF. Full variable domain (missing parts from reference TRBV7-6 and TRBJ1-2): GAGVSQSPRYKVTKRGQDVALRCDPISGHVSLYWYRQALGQGPEFLTYFNYEAQQDKSGLPNDRFSAERPEGSISTLTIQRTEQRDSAMYRCASSLAKGTGYTFGSGTRLTVV.

The chain links TRBV6-2 or TRBV6-3 to TRBJ1-2, with D possibly TRBD1 on 5 matching bases. CDR1 is MNHEY, CDR2 SVGEGT, per germline. The CDR3 is made up of 15 amino acids. The V and J ends lost 2 bases and 3 bases respectively, with 13 bases between them. In DNA, the CDR3 is TGTGCCAGCAGTTACCGGGGGAAACGAGACTATGGCTACACCTTC. Its protein product is CASSYRGKRDYGYTF.

This chain links TRBV11-3 with TRBJ2-1; D is perhaps TRBD1 (6 bases). The germline V gene has CDR1 SGHNT and CDR2 YENEEA. The CDR3 is 12 residues long. V was clipped by 7 bases and J by 5 bases, with 9 bases between them. CDR3 nucleotide sequence: TGTGCCAGCAAGGGGGTTCACAATGAGCAGTTCTTC. Translated: CASKGVHNEQFF. The entire variable domain, with the rest obtained from reference TRBV11-3 and TRBJ2-1, is as follows: EAGVVQSPRYKIIEKKQPVAFWCNPISGHNTLYWYLQNLGQGPELLIRYENEEAVDDSQLPKDRFSAERLKGVDSTLKIQPAELGDSAVYLCASKGVHNEQFFGPGTRLTVL.

This clonotype was seen ten or more times. CDR3 residues: CASSSDRGGREQYF. CDR3 DNA sequence: TGTGCCAGCAGCTCCGACAGGGGGGGACGCGAGCAGTACTTC. This chain joins TRBV7-2 and TRBJ2-7, with 9 bases identical to TRBD1. V lost 4 bases and J lost 6; bases outside the gene matches: 7. CDR1 is SGHTA, CDR2 FQGNSA, per germline. This CDR3 spans 14 amino acids.